This is a list of T cell receptor beta chains from one sample in a study of a mutant IDH1 vaccine in newly diagnosed glioma. Sequencing was performed with immunoSEQ multiplex PCR; in TCRdb, only in-frame clones are kept and a portion is missing. This sample has 99,000 or so clones, with 70% to 90% found just once. The source material was PBMCs, sampled from a glioma patient treated with radiotherapy, temozolomide or both. The receptors shown here come from a woman between 50 and 59 years old with glioma. Each CDR3 is given with its conserved first and last residue. D genes are given only for firm matches. The listing skips clone size in some rows; elsewhere it reads once, few, many or a size class.

TGTGCCAGCAGCTTAGTGGCTAGCGGGAGCAATGAGCAGTTCTTC CASSLVASGSNEQFF TRBJ2-1 TRBD2 - TRBV7-9
TGTGCCAGCAGTTTAGACGTAGGACGCCCTACCTACGAGCAGTACTTC CASSLDVGRPTYEQYF TRBJ2-7 - - TRBV28
TGTGCCAGCAGCTTAGACCCGGGGAGAGAGACCCAGTACTTC CASSLDPGRETQYF TRBJ2-5 - - TRBV7-8
TGTGCCATCAGTGAGGCCTCCGGGACTAGCGGATTAATTACCTACGAGCAGTACTTC CAISEASGTSGLITYEQYF TRBJ2-7 TRBD2 once TRBV10-3
TGCGCCAGCAGCTTGGCCGGCGGGGTGGAGACCCAGTACTTC CASSLAGGVETQYF TRBJ2-5 - - TRBV5-1
TGTGCCTGGGGGAGGGCGGGGACAGGGGTAACTGAAGCTTTCTTT CAWGRAGTGVTEAFF TRBJ1-1 TRBD1 - TRBV30
TGTGCCAGCTTAGACAGGGGATTATCACCCCTCCACTTT CASLDRGLSPLHF TRBJ1-6 TRBD1 - TRBV6-6
TGCGCCAGCAGCCAAGATAGGGCTCCAGATACGCAGTATTTT CASSQDRAPDTQYF TRBJ2-3 - - TRBV4-1
TGTGCCAGCAGCTTAGTGGTGGGGGTGTACGGCTACACCTTC CASSLVVGVYGYTF TRBJ1-2 - - TRBV7-2
TGTGCCAGCTCACTAGCGGGTAACAGGAACACCGGGGAGCTGTTTTTT CASSLAGNRNTGELFF TRBJ2-2 TRBD2 - TRBV2
TGTGCCAGCAGCCCGGGGACACCGGGAGATGTGGAGACCCAGTACTTC CASSPGTPGDVETQYF TRBJ2-5 - - TRBV14
TGTGCCAGTAGTAGGTCCGAGATCTCTGGGGCCAACGTCCTGACTTTC CASSRSEISGANVLTF TRBJ2-6 - - TRBV19
TGTGCCAGCACCTCAGACTCTGGGGCCAACGTCCTGACTTTC CASTSDSGANVLTF TRBJ2-6 - - TRBV9
TGCGCCAGCAGCCGGACAGTGAACACTGAAGCTTTCTTT CASSRTVNTEAFF TRBJ1-1 - few TRBV5-1
TGTGCCACCAGCAGAGACCTAGATCAGCCCCAGCATTTT CATSRDLDQPQHF TRBJ1-5 - - TRBV15
TGTGCCAGTAGTATAGGGGTCAATCAGCCCCAGCATTTT CASSIGVNQPQHF TRBJ1-5 - - TRBV19
TGTGCCAGTAGTAGGAAGACAGGGGCTTCCGGAAGGACCGGGGAGCTGTTTTTT CASSRKTGASGRTGELFF TRBJ2-2 TRBD1 - TRBV19
TGTGCCAGCAGCGGGGGGGACCCCAGGGCGCGTTTACGACGTGCCGGGGAGCTGTTTTTT CASSGGDPRARLRRAGELFF TRBJ2-2 - - TRBV9
TGTGCCAGCAGTTTAGGCTCTCGCGGGGGTGGCTACACCTTC CASSLGSRGGGYTF TRBJ1-2 - - TRBV27
TGCGCCAGCAGCTTTGACAAGAACTATGGCTACACCTTC CASSFDKNYGYTF TRBJ1-2 - - TRBV5-1
TGTGCCAGTAGTATGTTTGGGGGATCCGGGGAGCTGTTTTTT CASSMFGGSGELFF TRBJ2-2 - - TRBV19
TGTGCCAGCTCACCACCGGGGACTAGCGGGGACAATGAGCAGTTCTTC CASSPPGTSGDNEQFF TRBJ2-1 TRBD2 - TRBV18
TGCGCCAGCAGCCCCTTACCCCGTCTAGTAGCGGGAGTGTTAACAGATACGCAGTATTTT CASSPLPRLVAGVLTDTQYF TRBJ2-3 TRBD2 once TRBV4-1
TGTGCCAGCAGTTACTCGGGACAGATGAACACTGAAGCTTTCTTT CASSYSGQMNTEAFF TRBJ1-1 TRBD1 - TRBV6-5
TGTGCCAGCAGCGTAGTCTCCGGGACCAGCACAGATACGCAGTATTTT CASSVVSGTSTDTQYF TRBJ2-3 - - TRBV9
TGCGCCAGCAGTGAGGGGGGGGACACAGATACGCAGTATTTT CASSEGGDTDTQYF TRBJ2-3 TRBD2 - TRBV10-1
TGTGCCAGCAGCCCACGACGGGTATCCTACGAGCAGTACTTC CASSPRRVSYEQYF TRBJ2-7 - - TRBV13
TGTGCCAGCAGCCTCGGACCGGGTGTCGAGCAGTACTTC CASSLGPGVEQYF TRBJ2-7 - - TRBV13
TGTGCTAGCAGCTTAGCCGGGCCAGCCTCCTACAATGAGCAGTTCTTC CASSLAGPASYNEQFF TRBJ2-1 - - TRBV7-7
TGTGCCAGCAGGGGGGGGCAGAGCCAAAATCAGCCCCAGCATTTT CASRGGQSQNQPQHF TRBJ1-5 - - TRBV6-5
TGCAGCGTTGAAGGGTCGGGGGCCAAGTACAATGAGCAGTTCTTC CSVEGSGAKYNEQFF TRBJ2-1 - - TRBV29-1
TGCGCCAGCAGCTTGGAAGGCAATACGGGGGAGCAGTACTTC CASSLEGNTGEQYF TRBJ2-7 - - TRBV5-1
TGTGCCAGCAGTATGGGACAGGCCCGCGAGCAGTACTTC CASSMGQAREQYF TRBJ2-7 TRBD1 - TRBV6-5
TGTGCCAGCTCACTGGGGACTAGCACCTCTGGGGCCAACGTCCTGACTTTC CASSLGTSTSGANVLTF TRBJ2-6 TRBD2 - TRBV18
TGTGCCAGCAGCGTTAGCCTGAGCACAGATACGCAGTATTTT CASSVSLSTDTQYF TRBJ2-3 - - TRBV9
TGTGCCAGCAGTCCACCGGGCCTCCTTCAGCCCCAGCATTTT CASSPPGLLQPQHF TRBJ1-5 - - TRBV28
TGTGCCAGCAGGGCGCCGGGGACAGGTGAACAATTC CASRAPGTGEQF TRBJ1-2 TRBD1 - TRBV7-2
TGCGCCAGCACCCTGGGAGGAATAGATAGCTACGAGCAGTACTTC CASTLGGIDSYEQYF TRBJ2-7 - - TRBV5-1
TGTGCCACCAGCCGCGGGACAGACGGTACGCAGTATTTT CATSRGTDGTQYF TRBJ2-3 - once TRBV15
TGTGCCAGCAGCGGACTAGCCCGAAGCTCCTACGAGCAGTACTTC CASSGLARSSYEQYF TRBJ2-7 TRBD2 - TRBV28
TGTGCCAGCTCACCGACCTGGAACTCCGAAGCTTTCTTT CASSPTWNSEAFF TRBJ1-1 - few TRBV18
TGCGCCAGCAGCCGGCCGGGACAGAGTAATGAAAAACTGTTTTTT CASSRPGQSNEKLFF TRBJ1-4 TRBD1 - TRBV4-1
TGTGCCAGCGAGCTAGAGGACAGGGAAATTAGTGGCTACACCTTC CASELEDREISGYTF TRBJ1-2 TRBD1 - TRBV6-6
TGTGCCAGCAGCTTAATGTCGCGGGATCAGGACGAGCAGTACTTC CASSLMSRDQDEQYF TRBJ2-7 - - TRBV7-6
TGCGCCAGCAGCTCAGGGACAGGGATGGGGTCACCCCTCCACTTT CASSSGTGMGSPLHF TRBJ1-6 TRBD1 - TRBV5-1